Sequencing of this TCR beta chain was carried out in a study of shared clonotypes between healthy human individuals. Notes on the study in general: A reduction in generation probabilities was seen for non-shared clonotypes relative to those shared by all four donors.

On this clone itself: Its antigen is unknown.

CDR1 and CDR2 (germline): SGHNT, YYREEE (reference sequence). Losses at the gene ends were 0 bases for V and 0 bases for J; bases not matched to a gene: 7. This CDR3 spans 17 amino acids. Some clones are missing from TCRdb's copy, which holds only in-frame ones; the method was immunoSEQ multiplex PCR. The data contain approximately 1,500,000 clones, roughly 95% of them seen just once; the ten biggest clones take up roughly 1.2%. The TCR originated in a man aged 25 to 40 in good health. V usage is TRBV5-4 and J usage is TRBJ2-3, with 7 bases matching TRBD1. The sequenced sample was naive CD4+ T cells sorted from blood. Subset here: CD45RA+ positively selected. The CDR3 coding sequence is TGTGCCAGCAGCTTGGCCGGGACAGCACCTAGCACAGATACGCAGTATTTT. Its protein product is CASSLAGTAPSTDTQYF.